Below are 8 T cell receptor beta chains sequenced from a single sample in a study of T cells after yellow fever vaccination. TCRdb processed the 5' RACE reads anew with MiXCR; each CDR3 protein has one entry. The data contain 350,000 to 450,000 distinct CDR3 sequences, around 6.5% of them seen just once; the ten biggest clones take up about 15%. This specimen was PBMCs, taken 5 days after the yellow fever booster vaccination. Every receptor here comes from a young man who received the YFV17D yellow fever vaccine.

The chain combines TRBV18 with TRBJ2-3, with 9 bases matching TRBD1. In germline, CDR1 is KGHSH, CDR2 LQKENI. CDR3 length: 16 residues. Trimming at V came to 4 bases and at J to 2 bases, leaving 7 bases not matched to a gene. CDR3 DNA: TGTGCCAGCTCACGTCTGGGACAGGGTTCCACAGATACGCAGTATTTT. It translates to CASSRLGQGSTDTQYF.

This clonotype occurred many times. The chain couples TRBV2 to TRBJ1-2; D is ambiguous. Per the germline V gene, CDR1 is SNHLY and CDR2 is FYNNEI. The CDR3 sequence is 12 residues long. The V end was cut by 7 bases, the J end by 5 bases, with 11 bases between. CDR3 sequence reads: CASTKGLYGYTF. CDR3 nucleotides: TGTGCCAGCACTAAGGGCTTATATGGCTACACCTTC.

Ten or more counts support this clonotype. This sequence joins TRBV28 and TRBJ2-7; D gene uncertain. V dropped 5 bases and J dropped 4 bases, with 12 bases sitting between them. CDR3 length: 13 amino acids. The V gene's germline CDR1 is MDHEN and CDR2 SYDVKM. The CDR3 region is CASSTPSWYEQYF. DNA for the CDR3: TGTGCCAGCAGTACTCCCTCGTGGTACGAGCAGTACTTC.

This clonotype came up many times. DNA for the CDR3: TGTGCCAGCAGCCGGAGAGGTGTGGAGACCCAGTACTTC. Residues: CASSRRGVETQYF. This chain uses TRBV7-2 with TRBJ2-5; D is uncertain. Looked up from germline, CDR1 is SGHTA and CDR2 is FQGNSA. The CDR3 runs 13 residues. V lost 5 bases, J lost 5 bases, and 12 bases lay in between. The full variable domain, with the rest looked up from reference TRBV7-2 and TRBJ2-5, is GAGVSQSPSNKVTEKGKDVELRCDPISGHTALYWYRQSLGQGLEFLIYFQGNSAPDKSGLPSDRFSAERTGGSVSTLTIQRTQQEDSAVYLCASSRRGVETQYFGPGTRLLVL.

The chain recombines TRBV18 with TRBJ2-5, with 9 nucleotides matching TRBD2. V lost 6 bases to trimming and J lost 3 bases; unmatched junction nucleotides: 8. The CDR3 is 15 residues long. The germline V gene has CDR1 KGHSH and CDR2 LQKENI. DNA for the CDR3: TGTGCCAGCTCCCCTGTTAGCGGGAGAAAAGAGACCCAGTACTTC. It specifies CASSPVSGRKETQYF.

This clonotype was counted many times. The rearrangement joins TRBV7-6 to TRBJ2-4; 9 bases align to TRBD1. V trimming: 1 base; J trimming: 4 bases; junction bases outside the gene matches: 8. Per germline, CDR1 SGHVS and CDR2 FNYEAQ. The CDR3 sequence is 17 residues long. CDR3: CASSLGPGTGKKNIQYF. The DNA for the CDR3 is TGTGCCAGCAGCTTAGGCCCAGGGACAGGGAAGAAAAACATTCAGTACTTC. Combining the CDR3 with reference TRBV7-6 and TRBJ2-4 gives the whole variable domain GAGVSQSPRYKVTKRGQDVALRCDPISGHVSLYWYRQALGQGPEFLTYFNYEAQQDKSGLPNDRFSAERPEGSISTLTIQRTEQRDSAMYRCASSLGPGTGKKNIQYFGAGTRLSVL.

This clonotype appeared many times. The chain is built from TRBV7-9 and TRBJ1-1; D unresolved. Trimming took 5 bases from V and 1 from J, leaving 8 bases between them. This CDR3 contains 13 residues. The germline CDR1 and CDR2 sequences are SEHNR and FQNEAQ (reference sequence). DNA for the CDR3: TGTGCCAGCAGCATTACAAAGAACACTGAAGCTTTCTTT. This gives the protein CASSITKNTEAFF.

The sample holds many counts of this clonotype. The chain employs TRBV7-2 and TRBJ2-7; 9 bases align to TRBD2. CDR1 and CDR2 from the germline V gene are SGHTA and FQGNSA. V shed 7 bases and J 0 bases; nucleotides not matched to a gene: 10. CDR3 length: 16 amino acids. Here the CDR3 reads CASTSPGSGSSYEQYF. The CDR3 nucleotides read TGTGCCAGCACCTCCCCGGGTAGCGGGAGCTCCTACGAGCAGTACTTC.